Listed below are T cell receptor beta chains from one sample, sequenced in a study of Ad26.COV2.S vaccination and SARS-CoV-2 variants. Some clones are missing from TCRdb's copy, which holds only in-frame ones; the method was immunoSEQ multiplex PCR. The sample shows 300,000 to 500,000 clones, 70% to 90% of them seen only once. This specimen consisted of peripheral blood, obtained in a trial of Ad26.COV2.S vaccine versus placebo. These receptors all come from a person aged 18-60 years who received the Ad26.COV2.S COVID-19 vaccine or a placebo. Both conserved end residues are part of each CDR3. The order of the fields is clone size, J gene, D gene, V gene, CDR3 DNA, CDR3 protein. The D gene is left open where the match is weak. Expanded clones are given a class, and other clones once, few, many or no size at all.

NA,TRBJ2-7,NA,TRBV11-2,TGTGCCAGCAGCGTACAGGGTCAAGGTAACGAGCAGTACTTC,CASSVQGQGNEQYF
NA,TRBJ1-5,NA,TRBV3-1/TRBV3-2,TGTGCCAGCAGCCAAGTGGGGGAACAGCCCCAGCATTTT,CASSQVGEQPQHF
NA,TRBJ1-5,NA,TRBV6-5,TGTGCCAGCAGTTACTCAGGACCGTCTAGCAATCAGCCCCAGCATTTT,CASSYSGPSSNQPQHF
NA,TRBJ2-1,NA,TRBV9,TGTGCCAGCAGCGTCCGGCTTTCCTCCTACAATGAGCAGTTCTTC,CASSVRLSSYNEQFF
NA,TRBJ1-1,NA,TRBV2,TGTGCCAGCAGTGAATACGGCGGGCGAGCTTTCTTT,CASSEYGGRAFF
NA,TRBJ2-1,NA,TRBV10-3,TGTGCCATCAGCAACAGGGATTATGAGCAGTTCTTC,CAISNRDYEQFF
NA,TRBJ2-3,NA,TRBV12-5,TGTGCTAGTGGCCAAAAGCCTACAGATACGCAGTATTTT,CASGQKPTDTQYF
NA,TRBJ2-7,TRBD1,TRBV7-8,TGTGCCAGCAGCCCTACCCCGGGACAGGCTACCTACGAGCAGTACTTC,CASSPTPGQATYEQYF
once,TRBJ2-3,NA,TRBV2,TGTGCCAGCAGTGATGTTTTTTATGGCCCTAGCACAGATACGCAGTATTTT,CASSDVFYGPSTDTQYF
NA,TRBJ1-5,NA,TRBV10-1,TGCGCCAGCAGTGAGGAGAGCAATCAGCCCCAGCATTTT,CASSEESNQPQHF
NA,TRBJ2-3,TRBD2,TRBV6-2/TRBV6-3,TGTGCCAGCAGTTCAGGGACTAGCGGGGGGTCTGGAACAGATACGCAGTATTTT,CASSSGTSGGSGTDTQYF
few,TRBJ1-2,TRBD1,TRBV7-8,TGTGCCAGCAGCTTAGATGACAGGGTTGGCTACACCTTC,CASSLDDRVGYTF
NA,TRBJ2-3,TRBD1,TRBV10-3,TGTGCCATCAGCAAACAGGGGGGTGGGGAAACAGATACGCAGTATTTT,CAISKQGGGETDTQYF
NA,TRBJ2-2,NA,TRBV4-3,TGCGCCAGCAGCCGTGGCGGAACGAACACCGGGGAGCTGTTTTTT,CASSRGGTNTGELFF
NA,TRBJ2-7,NA,TRBV10-3,TGTGCCATCAAGATGGGCATCGGCTCCTACGAGCAGTACTTC,CAIKMGIGSYEQYF
NA,TRBJ2-3,NA,TRBV2,TGTGCCAGGGATGGGGGGAGCACAGATACGCAGTATTTT,CARDGGSTDTQYF
NA,TRBJ2-3,NA,TRBV7-2,TGTGCCAGCAGCTTTTCCGGGACGGTGAGCACAGATACGCAGTATTTT,CASSFSGTVSTDTQYF
NA,TRBJ1-4,NA,TRBV6-5,TGTGCCAGCAGTTACTCAAGGCCTATAACTAATGAAAAACTGTTTTTT,CASSYSRPITNEKLFF
NA,TRBJ1-2,NA,TRBV5-1,TGCGCCAGCAGCTTGTCGACCGGACCCCCTTCGACCTTC,CASSLSTGPPSTF
NA,TRBJ2-1,TRBD2,TRBV5-8,TGTGCCAGCAGCTTTAGCGGGGGCCCCTTCTTGGAGCAGTTCTTC,CASSFSGGPFLEQFF
NA,TRBJ1-3,NA,TRBV6-6,TGTGCCAGCAGTTACGGACAGACTGGAAACACCATATATTTT,CASSYGQTGNTIYF
NA,TRBJ2-5,TRBD2,TRBV4-1,TGCGCCAGCAGCCATCTAGCGGGGACTCAAGAGACCCAGTACTTC,CASSHLAGTQETQYF
NA,TRBJ1-1,NA,TRBV3-1/TRBV3-2,TGTGCCAGCAGCCTCACCAGGGAAACTGAAGCTTTCTTT,CASSLTRETEAFF
NA,TRBJ1-1,NA,TRBV6-1,TGTGCCAGCAGTGAGTACGGGCACACTGAAGCTTTCTTT,CASSEYGHTEAFF
once,TRBJ1-5,NA,TRBV30,TGTGCCTGGAGGGATCGCAGGGGTGTTCAGCCCCAGCATTTT,CAWRDRRGVQPQHF
NA,TRBJ2-7,NA,TRBV24-1,TGTGCCACCAGTGACACCAACTCCTACGAGCAGTACTTC,CATSDTNSYEQYF
NA,TRBJ2-1,TRBD2,TRBV3-1/TRBV3-2,TGTGCCAGCAGCCAAGATAGATGGTCTAGCGGGGGGGCGCACAATGAGCAGTTCTTC,CASSQDRWSSGGAHNEQFF
NA,TRBJ2-3,NA,TRBV24-1,TGTGCCACCAGTGTCGGGGGAGGAGATACGCAGTATTTT,CATSVGGGDTQYF
NA,TRBJ1-6,TRBD1,TRBV5-6,TGTGCCAGCAGTCAAGGGACAGGGGGTTGGTCACCCCTCCACTTT,CASSQGTGGWSPLHF
NA,TRBJ2-3,NA,TRBV7-9,TGTGCCAGCAGCCTTGTGCTCGGAGGGACAGATACGCAGTATTTT,CASSLVLGGTDTQYF
NA,TRBJ1-6,NA,TRBV19,TGTGCCAGTAGTATCGACGGGGGGTTTTCACCCCTCCACTTT,CASSIDGGFSPLHF
NA,TRBJ2-4,NA,TRBV2,TGTGCCAGCAAGGATGCCTCGAGGATAGCCAAAAACATTCAGTACTTC,CASKDASRIAKNIQYF
NA,TRBJ2-5,NA,TRBV10-3,TGTGCCATCAGTGAGTCGCTTGGCGGCCAAGAGACCCAGTACTTC,CAISESLGGQETQYF
NA,TRBJ2-7,TRBD1,TRBV3-1/TRBV3-2,TGTGCCAGCAGCCAACGCGACAGGGTGGGAGAGCAGTACTTC,CASSQRDRVGEQYF
NA,TRBJ1-5,NA,TRBV11-2,TGTGCCAGCAGCTTTAATGGCCGGGATCAGCCCCAGCATTTT,CASSFNGRDQPQHF
NA,TRBJ1-6,TRBD1,TRBV10-3,TGTGCCATCAGTGAGAGGGGACAGGGGGCCTTTAATTCACCCCTCCACTTT,CAISERGQGAFNSPLHF
NA,TRBJ1-1,TRBD1,TRBV27,TGTGCCAGCAGTTTATGGACAGGGGAAGAAGCTTTCTTT,CASSLWTGEEAFF
NA,TRBJ1-2,NA,TRBV7-2,TGTGCCAGCAGCCCACCCCCGGCTGACAGTGCCTATGGCTACACCTTC,CASSPPPADSAYGYTF
NA,TRBJ2-3,TRBD1,TRBV18,TGTGCCAGCTCACCACCGGTCGGGACAGGGGGCACAGATACGCAGTATTTT,CASSPPVGTGGTDTQYF
NA,TRBJ2-5,TRBD2,TRBV7-9,TGTGCCAGCAGTCCCGGACTAGCGGGAGAGACCCAGTACTTC,CASSPGLAGETQYF